These 23 T cell receptor beta chains came from one sample sequenced in a study of blood T cell repertoires in COVID-19. Here immunoSEQ multiplex PCR was the method, and the copy in TCRdb shows in-frame clones only, minus some. The sample shows 150,000 to 160,000 clones, roughly 84% of them seen only once. The sequencing input was peripheral blood. These receptors came from a woman aged 50 to 65 with acute or convalescent COVID-19.

J is TRBJ2-7 and V is TRBV7-2; no clear D gene. Looked up from germline, CDR1 is SGHTA and CDR2 is FQGNSA. V was cut by 1 base and J by 0 bases, with 13 bases left in between. The CDR3 spans 16 residues. The CDR3 nucleotides are TGTGCCAGCAGCTTAGGGCCCGGAGCCAGCTCCTACGAGCAGTACTTC. Encoded protein: CASSLGPGASSYEQYF.

The chain uses TRBV5-8 and TRBJ2-4, with D tentatively TRBD1 (5 bases). CDR1 is SGHTS and CDR2 is YDEGEE in the germline V gene. This CDR3 contains 15 residues. Trimming left V 4 bases short and J 5 bases short, with 16 bases between. The CDR3 coding sequence is TGTGCCAGCAGCCTGGGGCAGGGCGAACAAAACATTCAGTACTTC. This translates into CASSLGQGEQNIQYF. The full variable domain, completed using reference TRBV5-8 and TRBJ2-4, is EAGVTQSPTHLIKTRGQQATLRCSPISGHTSVYWYQQALGLGLQFLLWYDEGEERNRGNFPPRFSGRQFPNYSSELNVNALELEDSALYLCASSLGQGEQNIQYFGAGTRLSVL.

The chain recombines TRBV29-1 with TRBJ2-3; 11 bases fit TRBD2. There are 15 residues in the CDR3. CDR1 SQVTM and CDR2 ANQGSEA come from the germline V gene. The V gene end was trimmed by 6 bases and the J gene end by 2 bases; junction bases not matched to a gene: 7. CDR3 in DNA: TGCAGCGTGGCGGGGACTAGCGGAACCACAGATACGCAGTATTTT. This gives the protein CSVAGTSGTTDTQYF.

The chain recombines TRBV4-1 with TRBJ1-2; D is unclear. Germline CDR1 and CDR2: MGHRA and YSYEKL. Trimming took 0 bases from V and 4 from J, leaving 3 bases between them. This CDR3 spans 12 amino acids. CDR3 in amino acids: CASSQEAYGYTF. CDR3 DNA: TGCGCCAGCAGCCAAGAAGCCTATGGCTACACCTTC.

The V call is TRBV21-1, the J call TRBJ2-1; TRBD1 is the table's D call, not checked against the DNA. TRBV21-1 is tagged as a pseudogene. This CDR3 contains 14 residues. The CDR3 loop is CASSRTTGGNEQFF. The CDR3 coding sequence is TGTGCCAGCAGCAGAACGACAGGGGGCAATGAGCAGTTCTTC.

J is TRBJ1-3 and V is TRBV2; 8 bases map to TRBD1. With 6 bases clipped from V and 5 bases from J, the junction kept 6 bases outside the gene matches. The CDR3 covers 14 residues. Germline assignment: CDR1 SNHLY and CDR2 FYNNEI. The CDR3 here is CASSLGQARNTIYF. For the CDR3, the DNA is TGTGCCAGCAGCCTGGGACAGGCGAGAAACACCATATATTTT. Filled out from reference TRBV2 and TRBJ1-3, the complete variable domain reads EPEVTQTPSHQVTQMGQEVILRCVPISNHLYFYWYRQILGQKVEFLVSFYNNEISEKSEIFDDQFSVERPDGSNFTLKIRSTKLEDSAMYFCASSLGQARNTIYFGEGSWLTVV.

This clone has a count of ten or more. The rearrangement links TRBV30 to TRBJ1-5; D is perhaps TRBD1 (6 bases). The germline V and J ends were trimmed by 0 bases and 9 bases, with 15 bases remaining between them. The CDR3 extends over 14 amino acids. Germline V CDR1 and CDR2: GTSNPN, SVGIG (reference sequence). The CDR3 DNA sequence: TGTGCCTGGAGTGTAGACAGGTCTGGATCGCCCCAGCATTTT. This translates into CAWSVDRSGSPQHF.

The chain recombines TRBV21-1 with TRBJ1-2; the table's D call, TRBD1, was not checked against the DNA. TRBV21-1 is a recognized pseudogene. The CDR3 has 21 residues. This chain's CDR3 is CASTLIQGREPAGWGLYGYTF. In nucleotides, the CDR3 is TGTGCCAGCACTCTGATCCAGGGTAGAGAGCCTGCTGGATGGGGCCTCTATGGCTACACCTTC.

As for this clone: Different DNA sequences within this sample yield the same CDR3. The J gene is TRBJ2-7, the V gene TRBV6-5; D not resolved. Germline CDR1 is MNHEY and CDR2 is SVGAGI. There are 14 residues in the CDR3. Between the trimmed V and J ends, which lost 2 bases and 0 bases, there was a span of 8 bases. CDR3 DNA: TGTGCCAGCAGTTACGGCGGCATCTCCTACGAGCAGTACTTC. It specifies CASSYGGISYEQYF.

The chain recombines TRBV7-2 with TRBJ2-7, with D possibly being TRBD2 (6 bases). Germline V gene lookup returns CDR1 SGHTA and CDR2 FQGNSA. Trimming took 1 base from V and 0 from J, leaving 16 bases between them. This CDR3 region has 17 residues. CDR3 nucleotide sequence: TGTGCCAGCAGCTTAGGAGGTAGCGGTCCGAGCTCCTACGAGCAGTACTTC. Translation gives CASSLGGSGPSSYEQYF.

The chain is built from TRBV3-1 (or the pseudogene TRBV3-2) and TRBJ2-2, with D perhaps TRBD1 (6 bases). There are 13 residues in the CDR3. Germline lookup yields CDR1 LGHDT and CDR2 YNNKEL (reference sequence). The V and J ends lost 2 bases and 6 bases respectively, with 7 bases between them. The CDR3 nucleotides read TGTGCCAGCAGCCAAAACAGGGCCGGGGAGCTGTTTTTT. It codes for CASSQNRAGELFF.

The CDR3, as DNA: TGTGCCAGCGGACAGGGTCGGCAGTACACCGGGGAGCTGTTTTTT. Its translation: CASGQGRQYTGELFF. This sequence joins TRBV6-5 and TRBJ2-2, with 8 bases that match TRBD1. V dropped 8 bases and J dropped 3; count of bases not matched to a gene: 8. Germline V gives CDR1 MNHEY, CDR2 SVGAGI. The CDR3 spans 15 residues.

V is TRBV6-5 and J is TRBJ1-1; 9 bases are shared with TRBD1. Germline assignment: CDR1 MNHEY and CDR2 SVGAGI. The ends lost 6 bases at V and 6 bases at J; junction bases unmatched: 8. The CDR3 is 14 amino acids. DNA for the CDR3: TGTGCCAGCAGAGGACAGGGGCCTTGGGCTGAAGCTTTCTTT. Its translation: CASRGQGPWAEAFF.

The chain couples TRBV6-5 to TRBJ1-1; 9 bases line up with TRBD1. This CDR3 spans 16 amino acids. CDR1 is MNHEY and CDR2 is SVGAGI in the germline V gene. V gave up 0 bases and J gave up 5 bases; unmatched junction bases: 7. The CDR3 protein is CASSYSTQGARTEAFF. Here the CDR3 DNA reads TGTGCCAGCAGTTACTCGACACAGGGGGCGCGGACTGAAGCTTTCTTT.

V gene TRBV7-9 combines with J gene TRBJ1-2; D remains ambiguous. Germline-derived CDR1 and CDR2 are SEHNR and FQNEAQ (reference sequence). Between the trimmed V and J ends, which lost 1 base and 4 bases, there was a span of 10 bases. The CDR3 is made up of 14 amino acids. CDR3 nucleotides: TGTGCCAGCAGCTTAGTTTCTCTCTCCTATGGCTACACCTTC. Translating gives CASSLVSLSYGYTF. Based on the CDR3 plus reference TRBV7-9 and TRBJ1-2, the full variable domain is DTGVSQNPRHKITKRGQNVTFRCDPISEHNRLYWYRQTLGQGPEFLTYFQNEAQLEKSRLLSDRFSAERPKGSFSTLEIQRTEQGDSAMYLCASSLVSLSYGYTFGSGTRLTVV.

The chain has TRBV9 and TRBJ2-3; D is possibly TRBD1 (5 bases). The V end lost 0 bases, the J end lost 5 bases, and 16 bases lay between the germline ends. CDR1 is SGDLS, CDR2 YYNGEE, per germline. The CDR3 is made up of 16 amino acids. Here the CDR3 reads CASSVEEGAIGDTQYF. In DNA, the CDR3 is TGTGCCAGCAGCGTAGAGGAAGGGGCAATAGGAGATACGCAGTATTTT.

This chain links TRBV4-3 with TRBJ1-1; TRBD1 matches at 7 bases. Germline loops: CDR1 LGHNA, CDR2 YSLEER. The CDR3 is 16 residues long. V trimming: 0 bases; J trimming: 5 bases; junction bases outside the gene matches: 9. The CDR3 reads CASSQDLQGVRTEAFF. In DNA, the CDR3 is TGCGCCAGCAGCCAAGATCTCCAGGGGGTGCGTACTGAAGCTTTCTTT.

This rearrangement joins TRBV11-2 to TRBJ1-2; no reliable D call. Germline V gene sequence: CDR1 SGHAT, CDR2 FQNNGV. The V end was cut by 0 bases, the J end by 0 bases, with 11 bases between. The CDR3 is 16 residues long. The CDR3 loop is CASSLDPQEANYGYTF. CDR3 coding DNA: TGTGCCAGCAGCTTAGATCCGCAGGAAGCTAACTATGGCTACACCTTC.

This rearrangement joins TRBV27 to TRBJ2-5; 9 nucleotides agree with TRBD2. The germline V gene has CDR1 MNHEY and CDR2 SMNVEV (reference sequence). CDR3 length equals 17 residues. With 3 bases clipped from V and 2 bases from J, the junction kept 10 bases outside the gene matches. The CDR3 nucleotides read TGTGCCAGCAGTTTGTGGGATAGCGGGGGAGAACAAGAGACCCAGTACTTC. Its protein is CASSLWDSGGEQETQYF.

J is TRBJ1-2 and V is TRBV3-1 (or the pseudogene TRBV3-2); D unclear. Germline V gene lookup returns CDR1 LGHDT and CDR2 YNNKEL (reference sequence). The CDR3 extends over 15 amino acids. V lost 0 bases and J lost 2, with 10 bases in between. The CDR3, as DNA: TGTGCCAGCAGCCAAGACCCTAGCAAGAACTATGGCTACACCTTC. This codes for CASSQDPSKNYGYTF.

The V call is TRBV4-3, the J call TRBJ1-2; 9 positions agree with TRBD1. The V gene's germline CDR1 is LGHNA and CDR2 YSLEER. The CDR3 is made up of 16 amino acids. The ends lost 3 bases at V and 3 bases at J; junction bases unmatched: 8. As DNA, the CDR3 is TGCGCCAGCAGCCAGGCCCCGGGACAGGGACACTATGGCTACACCTTC. Residues: CASSQAPGQGHYGYTF.

The chain joins TRBV28 to TRBJ2-3; no clear D gene. V was clipped by 5 bases and J by 1 base, with 4 bases between them. The CDR3 spans 12 residues. Germline CDR1 MDHEN, CDR2 SYDVKM. The CDR3 spells CASSTGTDTQYF. The CDR3 region has the DNA TGTGCCAGCAGTACGGGCACAGATACGCAGTATTTT.

The rearrangement uses TRBV24-1 and TRBJ2-2; D ambiguous. Germline lookup yields CDR1 KGHDR and CDR2 SFDVKD. The CDR3 covers 16 residues. V was cut by 0 bases and J by 0 bases, with 7 bases left in between. CDR3 nucleotides: TGTGCCACCAGTGATTTGGTCAGATCGAACACCGGGGAGCTGTTTTTT. This gives the protein CATSDLVRSNTGELFF.